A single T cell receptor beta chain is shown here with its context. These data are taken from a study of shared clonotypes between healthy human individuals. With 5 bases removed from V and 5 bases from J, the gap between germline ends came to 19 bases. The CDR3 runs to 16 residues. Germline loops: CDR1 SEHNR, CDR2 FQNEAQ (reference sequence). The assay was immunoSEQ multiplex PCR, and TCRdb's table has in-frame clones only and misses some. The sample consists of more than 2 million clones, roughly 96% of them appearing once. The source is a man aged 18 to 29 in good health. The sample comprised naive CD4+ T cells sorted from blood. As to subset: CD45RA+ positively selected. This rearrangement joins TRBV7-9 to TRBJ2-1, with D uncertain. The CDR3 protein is CASSPGPGQAHNEQFF. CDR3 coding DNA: TGTGCCAGCAGCCCAGGACCGGGCCAGGCCCACAATGAGCAGTTCTTC.